This T cell receptor (beta chain) originates from a study of T cell changes during pregnancy in multiple sclerosis (dated 2019 in TCRdb). Looking at the study overall: The study examined how the T cell repertoire changed over the course of pregnancy in women with multiple sclerosis.

Remarks on this clone: Its antigen target is currently unknown. There are no base qualities to consult, and no much larger clone falls within one base.

The library was built by means of the immunoSEQ multiplex PCR assay. TCRdb mirrors the immuneACCESS table, restricted to in-frame sequences. Some clones are absent from its copies; in checked studies, under half trace to an unresolved V gene, and the reason for the others is unknown. Present in this sample are tens of thousands of clones, roughly 87% of which were seen just once. The ten largest clones capture less than 2.5% of the sample. The receptor was isolated from a female donor in good health, enrolled as a control in a pregnancy study. This sample comprised peripheral blood, obtained in the second trimester of pregnancy.

The encoded CDR3 is CASSPFGLAGGTDTQYF. Here is the DNA: TGTGCCAGCAGCCCATTTGGACTAGCGGGGGGCACAGATACGCAGTATTTT. In this chain, TRBV7-3 is recombined with TRBJ2-3; 13 bases in the junction line up with TRBD2. Here V drops 5 bases and J drops 1 base, and the junction holds 6 bases not matched to any gene. The CDR1 and CDR2 encoded by the germline V gene are SGHTA and FQGTGA. There are 17 amino acids in the CDR3, from cysteine to phenylalanine inclusive. Kept here is only the CDR3 DNA, which spans 51 bases and is read in frame from base 1.